What follows are 7 T cell receptor beta chains derived from one specimen sequenced in a study of molecular identifiers for immune sequencing clone quantification. TCRdb re-derived calls from the PCR reads in MiXCR, one entry per CDR3 protein. This sample has a few hundred thousand distinct CDR3 sequences, with about 23% found just once. The sequencing sample was made of naive CD8+ T cells from blood, with Jurkat cell RNA spiked in. The subset denotes: FACS-sorted CD8+CD4-CCR7+CD45RA+ naive T cells. The receptors shown here come from a human donor in good health. Some libraries in this study had Jurkat cell RNA spiked in.

This clonotype was seen repeatedly, ten times or more. The chain links TRBV5-4 to TRBJ2-1; maybe TRBD2 (6 bases). CDR3 length: 17 amino acids. From germline, CDR1 is SGHNT and CDR2 YYREEE (reference sequence). Trimming removed 0 bases from V and 0 bases from J, with 13 bases in between. The DNA for the CDR3 is TGTGCCAGCAGCTTGGGGGTAGCGGTAAGCTCCTACAATGAGCAGTTCTTC. Encoded protein: CASSLGVAVSSYNEQFF.

This chain uses TRBV13 with TRBJ2-3; unclear D gene. The CDR3 extends over 13 amino acids. Germline CDR1 reads PRHDT; CDR2 reads FYEKMQ (reference sequence). V was trimmed by 8 bases and J by 4 bases, leaving 13 bases between them. The CDR3 protein is CASGARRSDTQYF. The CDR3 DNA reads TGTGCCAGCGGCGCACGGAGATCAGATACGCAGTATTTT.

The chain has TRBV6-4 and TRBJ1-5; 7 nucleotides agree with TRBD1. The CDR3 extends over 14 amino acids. With 9 bases clipped from V and 4 bases from J, the junction kept 9 bases outside the gene matches. Germline lookup yields CDR1 MRHNA and CDR2 SNTAGT. The CDR3 sequence: CARAGGDSNQPQHF. The DNA for the CDR3 is TGTGCCAGGGCCGGTGGGGACAGTAATCAGCCCCAGCATTTT.

This clonotype has more than one count but fewer than ten. The chain carries TRBV20-1 and TRBJ2-7; no reliable D call. CDR1 and CDR2 from the germline V gene are DFQATT and SNEGSKA (reference sequence). Trimming pared 0 bases from V and 2 bases from J, leaving 11 bases between. The CDR3 runs to 14 residues. The DNA of the CDR3 is TGCAGTGCTAGAGACCTCTTAACCCCCTACGAGCAGTACTTC. Amino acids: CSARDLLTPYEQYF.

About this clonotype itself: This could be a read error, since a much larger clone is one nucleotide away. The gene calls are TRBV7-9 and TRBJ2-7; a weak D match, TRBD1 (5 bases). The CDR3 contains 14 residues. Germline-derived CDR1 and CDR2 are SEHNR and FQNEAQ (reference sequence). The CDR3 sequence: CASSLPGLAYAQYF. The CDR3 nucleotides are TGTGCCAGCAGCCTACCAGGGTTAGCCTACGCGCAGTACTTC. The full variable domain, rest sourced from reference TRBV7-9 and TRBJ2-7, is DTGVSQNPRHKITKRGQNVTFRCDPISEHNRLYWYRQTLGQGPEFLTYFQNEAQLEKSRLLSDRFSAERPKGSFSTLEIQRTEQGDSAMYLCASSLPGLAYAQYFGPGTRLTVT.

This clonotype was picked up many times. V and J are TRBV5-6 and TRBJ2-3; D unclear. This CDR3 spans 16 amino acids. Germline V gene sequence: CDR1 SGHDT, CDR2 YYEEEE. V was cut by 0 bases and J by 0 bases, with 11 bases left in between. CDR3 nucleotide sequence: TGTGCCAGCAGCTTGGCCGGGCGGTATAGCACAGATACGCAGTATTTT. Its protein is CASSLAGRYSTDTQYF.

This clonotype was detected ten times or more. The CDR3 DNA follows: TGTGCCAGCAGTCCCCGGACAGGGGTTATCACTGAAGCTTTCTTT. As protein: CASSPRTGVITEAFF. The V gene is TRBV28, the J gene TRBJ1-1; 9 positions agree with TRBD1. In germline, CDR1 is MDHEN, CDR2 SYDVKM. The CDR3 runs 15 residues. The junction had 8 bases not matched to a gene; V was cut back by 5 bases and J by 4 bases.